The 22 T cell receptor beta chains below all came from one sample that was sequenced in a study of regulatory T cells in long-lasting Graves disease. Library construction for TCR beta used iRepertoire HTBI primers and Arm-PCR of CDR3 regions. TCRdb recomputed calls from the multiplex PCR reads with MiXCR, one row per CDR3 protein. The sample includes roughly 500,000 distinct CDR3 sequences, 12% to 15% seen only once; the top ten take around a sixth. Time point in this sample: newly diagnosed GD, antithyroid drugs for less than 3 months. After RNA was extracted from PBMCs, the TCR library was made from it. The sample was also reused in another study, on T cells in Graves' hyperthyroidism and ophthalmopathy.

The starting material was peripheral blood mononuclear cells (PBMCs), obtained at new diagnosis, from a patient treated with antithyroid drugs. The receptors were sampled from a woman aged 45-59 years with Graves disease.

This clonotype appeared many times. The chain employs TRBV6-2 or TRBV6-3 and TRBJ2-2; 7 nucleotides agree with TRBD2. CDR3 size: 15 residues. CDR1 and CDR2 (germline): MNHEY, SVGEGT. Losses at the gene ends were 5 bases for V and 5 bases for J; bases not matched to a gene: 8. The CDR3 protein is CASSPGGSWTGELFF. The CDR3 nucleotides are TGTGCCAGCAGTCCTGGCGGGAGTTGGACCGGGGAGCTGTTTTTT.

This clonotype came up many times. V is TRBV9 and J is TRBJ1-1; 7 nucleotides agree with TRBD1. The ends lost 4 bases at V and 1 base at J; junction bases unmatched: 10. Per germline, CDR1 SGDLS and CDR2 YYNGEE. This CDR3 is built from 16 residues. The CDR3 DNA follows: TGTGCCAGCAGCCCAACAGGGGCCAGTTCGAACACTGAAGCTTTCTTT. This encodes CASSPTGASSNTEAFF.

This clonotype showed up many times. The chain carries TRBV29-1 and TRBJ1-1; D is possibly TRBD1 (6 bases). The CDR3 has 13 amino acids. Germline-derived CDR1 and CDR2 are SQVTM and ANQGSEA. The V gene lost 6 bases and the J gene lost 2 bases, with 13 bases spanning the gap. The CDR3 sequence: CSVHRVPNTEAFF. The CDR3 DNA is TGCAGCGTCCACAGGGTTCCTAACACTGAAGCTTTCTTT.

This clonotype was seen only a few times. The rearrangement joins TRBV10-3 to TRBJ2-2; D not certain. Trimming shortened V by 4 bases and J by 6 bases, and 6 bases separated the two germline ends. Germline V gene sequence: CDR1 ENHRY, CDR2 SYGVKD. The CDR3 totals 12 residues. The CDR3 reads CAISARSGELFF. DNA for the CDR3: TGTGCCATCAGTGCCCGATCCGGGGAGCTGTTTTTT.

CDR3 protein: CASRGLEQYF. The CDR3 bases are TGCGCCAGCAGAGGACTCGAGCAGTACTTC. The chain joins TRBV10-2 to TRBJ2-7; a weak D match, TRBD2 (5 bases). Per the germline V gene, CDR1 is WSHSY and CDR2 is SAAADI. Trimming shortened V by 6 bases and J by 6 bases, and 6 bases separated the two germline ends. The CDR3 length is 10 residues.

This clonotype was detected ten times or more. CDR3 DNA sequence: TGTGCCAGCAGGTACAGGGTATTGGACACTGAAGCTTTCTTT. Its translation is CASRYRVLDTEAFF. This chain links TRBV12-3 or TRBV12-4 with TRBJ1-1, with D tentatively TRBD1 (6 bases). V lost 6 bases and J lost 3, with 14 bases in between. This CDR3 spans 14 amino acids.

This chain connects TRBV5-5 to TRBJ2-5, with 7 positions matching TRBD2. V was pared by 2 bases and J by 0 bases, with 13 bases of the junction left unmatched. The germline gives CDR1 SGHKS, CDR2 YYEKEE (reference sequence). This CDR3 has 18 amino acids. The CDR3 DNA sequence: TGTGCCAGCAGCTTAGCGTACGCGTCAGGGAGGGACCAAGAGACCCAGTACTTC. The encoded protein is CASSLAYASGRDQETQYF.

This clonotype was counted ten times or more. V gene TRBV10-3 combines with J gene TRBJ1-5; no definite D call. This CDR3 comprises 13 residues. V dropped 4 bases and J dropped 3 bases, with 7 bases sitting between them. Germline V gene lookup returns CDR1 ENHRY and CDR2 SYGVKD. CDR3 bases: TGTGCCATCAGTGTGGGTACCAATCAGCCCCAGCATTTT. This translates into CAISVGTNQPQHF.

This clonotype came up many times. V and J are TRBV6-5 and TRBJ2-1, with 12 positions matching TRBD2. CDR3 length: 18 residues. V shed 0 bases and J 7 bases; nucleotides not matched to a gene: 10. CDR1 and CDR2 (germline): MNHEY, SVGAGI. The CDR3 DNA is TGTGCCAGCAGTTACTCTATGGCGACTAGCGGGAGAGGAAATGAGCAGTTCTTC. It is translated as CASSYSMATSGRGNEQFF.

The chain has TRBV7-9 and TRBJ1-2; 7 bases match TRBD1. Germline loops: CDR1 SEHNR, CDR2 FQNEAQ (reference sequence). After removal of 6 bases from V and 8 bases from J, the junction contained 9 bases not matched to a gene. The CDR3 extends over 13 amino acids. The CDR3 nucleotides read TGTGCCAGCAGTTCCACAGGGGTACGCGGCTACACCTTC. It is translated as CASSSTGVRGYTF.

This clonotype showed up many times. The chain uses TRBV2 and TRBJ1-2; the match to TRBD1 covers 9 bases. The V gene's germline CDR1 is SNHLY and CDR2 FYNNEI. The CDR3 totals 13 residues. The junction had 5 bases not matched to a gene; V was cut back by 5 bases and J by 7 bases. CDR3 protein: CASSSRTGVGYTF. CDR3 nucleotides: TGTGCCAGCAGTTCCCGGACAGGGGTTGGCTACACCTTC.

This clonotype was counted a few times. The chain is built from TRBV9 and TRBJ2-7; 9 bases map to TRBD1. This CDR3 spans 15 amino acids. Per the germline V gene, CDR1 is SGDLS and CDR2 is YYNGEE. Unmatched junction bases numbered 8, after V lost 1 base and J lost 6 bases. This CDR3 is CASSVRGQGGSEQYF. The DNA for the CDR3 is TGTGCCAGCAGCGTAAGGGGACAGGGAGGTAGCGAGCAGTACTTC.

This clonotype came up many times. The chain recombines TRBV12-3 or TRBV12-4 with TRBJ2-2; no definite D call. The germline V and J ends were trimmed by 6 bases and 4 bases, with 18 bases remaining between them. The length of the CDR3 is 16 residues. The CDR3: CASSPQEPLVTGELFF. CDR3 nucleotide sequence: TGTGCCAGCAGCCCCCAAGAGCCGCTAGTCACCGGGGAGCTGTTTTTT.

Many counts were recorded for this clonotype. V gene TRBV28 combines with J gene TRBJ2-1; no reliable D call. This CDR3 region has 13 residues. The germline V gene encodes CDR1 MDHEN and CDR2 SYDVKM. V gave up 4 bases and J gave up 8 bases, with 12 bases separating them. CDR3 in amino acids: CASSSLIRHEQFF. For the CDR3, the DNA is TGTGCCAGCAGTTCCCTCATTCGTCATGAGCAGTTCTTC.

In this sample, this clonotype turned up a few times. The chain recombines TRBV7-8 with TRBJ1-5; D not certain. CDR1 SGHVS and CDR2 FQNEAQ come from the germline V gene. Between the trimmed V and J ends, which lost 0 bases and 2 bases, there was a span of 14 bases. This CDR3 contains 17 residues. The CDR3 loop reads CASSLAGLSRRNQPQHF. CDR3 sequence (DNA): TGTGCCAGCAGCTTAGCCGGGTTATCCCGGCGCAATCAGCCCCAGCATTTT.

This clonotype showed up many times. V is TRBV20-1 and J is TRBJ2-7; no clear D gene. Trimming removed 0 bases at V and 2 bases at J, with 14 bases between. CDR1 is DFQATT and CDR2 is SNEGSKA in the germline V gene (reference sequence). This CDR3 has 15 residues. CDR3 residues: CSARDYRHTTYEQYF. For the CDR3, the DNA is TGCAGTGCTAGAGATTATAGACATACAACCTACGAGCAGTACTTC.

This chain joins TRBV9 and TRBJ2-1; the match to TRBD2 covers 7 bases. The germline V gene has CDR1 SGDLS and CDR2 YYNGEE. V lost 0 bases to trimming and J lost 6 bases; unmatched junction nucleotides: 9. The CDR3 loop spans 16 amino acids. The CDR3 loop reads CASSVEVGGPANEQFF. Written as DNA, the CDR3 is TGTGCCAGCAGCGTAGAGGTGGGAGGGCCCGCCAATGAGCAGTTCTTC. The full variable domain, with the rest looked up from reference TRBV9 and TRBJ2-1, is DSGVTQTPKHLITATGQRVTLRCSPRSGDLSVYWYQQSLDQGLQFLIQYYNGEERAKGNILERFSAQQFPDLHSELNLSSLELGDSALYFCASSVEVGGPANEQFFGPGTRLTVL.

This clonotype was seen repeatedly, ten times or more. V and J are TRBV3-1 and TRBJ2-1; D unclear. The CDR3 runs to 13 residues. Trimming cost V 0 bases and J 12 bases, with 12 bases left between them. CDR1 LGHDT and CDR2 YNNKEL come from the germline V gene (reference sequence). CDR3 amino acids: CASSQEAGLLQFF. CDR3 in DNA: TGTGCCAGCAGCCAAGAGGCCGGCCTCTTGCAGTTCTTC.

This sequence joins TRBV4-1 and TRBJ2-5; no clear D gene. Trimming stripped 0 bases from V and 6 bases from J, with 8 bases between. Germline CDR1 is MGHRA and CDR2 is YSYEKL. The CDR3 length is 13 residues. Here the CDR3 DNA reads TGCGCCAGCAGCCAAGATGTTAGCCAGACCCAGTACTTC. Its protein is CASSQDVSQTQYF.

The sample holds many counts of this clonotype. The chain combines TRBV3-1 with TRBJ2-7; 7 bases match TRBD1. Unmatched junction bases numbered 9, after V lost 5 bases and J lost 5 bases. Germline CDR1 reads LGHDT; CDR2 reads YNNKEL (reference sequence). The CDR3 loop spans 14 amino acids. The CDR3 DNA sequence: TGTGCCAGCAGCAGCCGACAGGGCCGTGACGAGCAGTACTTC. It translates to CASSSRQGRDEQYF.

This clonotype was found many times. The V call is TRBV27, the J call TRBJ2-3; a weak D match, TRBD1 (5 bases). The length of the CDR3 is 17 residues. The germline gives CDR1 MNHEY, CDR2 SMNVEV (reference sequence). Trimming removed 3 bases from V and 1 base from J, with 17 bases in between. The CDR3 protein is CASSFSPILTGTDTQYF. The CDR3 DNA sequence: TGTGCCAGCAGTTTTTCCCCCATCCTGACAGGCACAGATACGCAGTATTTT.

V gene TRBV29-1 combines with J gene TRBJ2-2; 9 bases map to TRBD1. With V trimmed by 6 bases and J by 6 bases, 5 bases remained unmatched. Germline lookup yields CDR1 SQVTM and CDR2 ANQGSEA. The CDR3 is 13 amino acids. The CDR3 loop reads CSVAGTGPGELFF. The CDR3 DNA follows: TGCAGCGTAGCCGGGACAGGGCCCGGGGAGCTGTTTTTT.